What follows describes a single T cell receptor beta chain. Its antigen is unidentified. The sample belongs to a study of cytomegalovirus exposure and HLA in healthy donors. General study points: In an earlier analysis, productive rearrangement rates for most beta V segments clustered near 87% or 30%. What was likely a sequencing artifact was a cluster of highly shared sequence variants. In terms of immune exposure information, only CMV serostatus was available.

There were likely unrecorded immune exposures, though donors were nominally healthy when sampled. The germline gives CDR1 SGHDT, CDR2 YYEEEE. V was pared by 2 bases and J by 6 bases, with 12 bases between. This CDR3 has 14 amino acids. It was with 60 Vbeta and 13 Jbeta primers that the PCR ran. Only in-frame clones appear in the TCRdb table, and some are missing; sequencing was by immunoSEQ multiplex PCR. The sample lists around 49,000 clones, about 78% occurring once. Sequenced sample: PBMCs. This clonotype originated in a man aged 25-40 years in good health and CMV-seropositive. J is TRBJ2-1 and V is TRBV5-6; TRBD2 is a possible D gene (6 bases). CDR3 DNA sequence: TGTGCCAGCAGCTTTCGCGGGGTTCGCAATGAGCAGTTCTTC. Protein product: CASSFRGVRNEQFF.